Given below is one TCR beta chain in context. Its target is not known. Original handling: The study built a papillary thyroid cancer distant-metastasis classifier from CDR3 differences across clinicopathological groups. TCRdb redid the clone calls on the PCR reads using MiXCR. The V and J calls shown here were made by TCRdb, not taken from the authors' results. The profile shows approximately 84,000 clones, 15% of them singletons. CDR1 and CDR2 from the germline V gene are MNHNS and SASEGT. The ends were cut back, 3 bases at V and 5 bases at J, with 2 bases in the middle. The CDR3 runs to 11 residues. Thyroid surgery was preceded by no treatment in any patient. The record originates from a study of metastatic and nonmetastatic thyroid tumors. Study-level information: Both malignant and benign thyroid patients supplied peripheral blood and tumor or nodule tissue samples, across which the repertoires of these patients were then compared. Regarding the study as a whole: A significant increase in TCR beta diversity was reportedly seen in malignant thyroid tumors relative to benign nodules, in blood and tumor.

The genes are TRBV6-1 and TRBJ1-5; D is uncertain. The source is a female donor with papillary thyroid cancer or a benign thyroid nodule (not recorded which). Some clones in this sample may be carry-over from other donors' samples. Sequenced input: blood. CDR3 coding DNA: TGTGCCAGCAGTGACTATCAGCCCCAGCATTTT. Protein sequence: CASSDYQPQHF.